A single sample gave rise to the 30 T cell receptor beta chains below, sequenced in a study of T cell changes during pregnancy in multiple sclerosis. The protocol was immunoSEQ multiplex PCR, while the TCRdb copy is restricted to in-frame clones and leaves out a portion. Here the sample spans under 110,000 clones, roughly 89% being singletons. The sample was peripheral blood, taken before pregnancy. The receptors come from a female donor with multiple sclerosis, enrolled in a pregnancy study.

The V gene is TRBV7-6, the J gene TRBJ1-4, with no clear D. CDR1 is SGHVS and CDR2 is FNYEAQ in the germline V gene. V was trimmed by 1 base and J by 8 bases, leaving 17 bases between them. The CDR3 length is 16 residues. Here the CDR3 DNA reads TGTGCCAGCAGCTTAGGGTTGGCGGGGAATGGCGAAAAACTGTTTTTT. It translates to CASSLGLAGNGEKLFF.

The gene calls are TRBV6-6 and TRBJ2-7; 7 positions match TRBD1. CDR3 length: 14 residues. Germline-derived CDR1 and CDR2 are MNHNY and SVGAGI (reference sequence). V dropped 5 bases and J dropped 3; count of bases not matched to a gene: 7. This CDR3 reads CASSVTGDFYEQYF. CDR3 sequence (DNA): TGTGCCAGCAGTGTTACAGGGGATTTCTACGAGCAGTACTTC.

The CDR3 DNA reads TGTGCCAGCAGTGAAAACGCAGGGGGGAACGAAAAACTGTTTTTT. Amino acids: CASSENAGGNEKLFF. The chain carries TRBV25-1 and TRBJ1-4, with 7 bases fitting TRBD1. This CDR3 has 15 residues. V was pared by 2 bases and J by 8 bases, with 8 bases of the junction left unmatched. Germline V gives CDR1 MGHDK, CDR2 SYGVNS.

The chain recombines TRBV6-5 with TRBJ2-3, with 13 bases that match TRBD2. Germline V gives CDR1 MNHEY, CDR2 SVGAGI. The V and J ends lost 6 bases and 5 bases, in that order; junction bases with no gene match: 8. The CDR3 extends over 16 amino acids. CDR3 sequence: CASRYTSGRALDTQYF. Written as DNA, the CDR3 is TGTGCCAGCAGATACACTAGCGGGAGGGCCCTAGATACGCAGTATTTT.

The chain links TRBV5-1 to TRBJ2-7, with 7 bases lining up with TRBD1. V trimming: 4 bases; J trimming: 3 bases; junction bases outside the gene matches: 7. Germline CDR1 reads SGHRS; CDR2 reads YFSETQ. The CDR3 is 14 residues long. The CDR3: CASSTKTGFYEQYF. CDR3 in DNA: TGCGCCAGCAGCACGAAGACAGGGTTCTACGAGCAGTACTTC.

The J gene is TRBJ2-2, the V gene TRBV6-5, with a possible D match to TRBD2 (6 bases). CDR3 length: 13 residues. CDR1 MNHEY and CDR2 SVGAGI come from the germline V gene. Trimming took 2 bases from V and 5 from J, leaving 6 bases between them. The CDR3 region is CASSYGGTGELFF. The DNA for the CDR3 is TGTGCCAGCAGTTACGGGGGGACCGGGGAGCTGTTTTTT.

As DNA, the CDR3 is TGTGCCAGCAGTTATGGGCCCGCAGGTAGTAATCAGCCCCAGCATTTT. It yields the protein CASSYGPAGSNQPQHF. The chain is built from TRBV6-6 and TRBJ1-5, with D unclear. V lost 3 bases and J 4 bases, leaving 16 bases between the germline ends. CDR1 is MNHNY, CDR2 SVGAGI, per germline (reference sequence). The CDR3 spans 16 residues.

This clone was detected once. This chain links TRBV5-6 with TRBJ2-5; D may be TRBD2 (6 bases). Trimming stripped 4 bases from V and 2 bases from J, with 12 bases between. The CDR3 is 14 amino acids. Per the germline V gene, CDR1 is SGHDT and CDR2 is YYEEEE. The CDR3 DNA sequence: TGTGCCAGCAGCCCGGGACTGTCACAAGAGACCCAGTACTTC. Translation: CASSPGLSQETQYF.

Ten or more counts support this clone. The J gene is TRBJ2-7, the V gene TRBV6-1, with 9 bases identical to TRBD2. Trimming removed 6 bases from V and 3 bases from J; junction bases left unmatched: 3. The CDR3 extends over 13 amino acids. Germline CDR1 is MNHNS and CDR2 is SASEGT. The CDR3 reads CASRTSGNYEQYF. The DNA of the CDR3 is TGTGCCAGCAGGACTAGCGGAAACTACGAGCAGTACTTC.

This rearrangement joins TRBV14 to TRBJ2-5, with D possibly matching TRBD2 (6 bases). The CDR3 spans 13 residues. The V end lost 4 bases, the J end lost 5 bases, and 11 bases lay between the germline ends. Per the germline V gene, CDR1 is SGHDN and CDR2 is FVKESK. The CDR3 coding sequence is TGTGCCAGCAGCCCCGGACGGGGGGAGACCCAGTACTTC. Protein product: CASSPGRGETQYF.

This chain joins TRBV19 and TRBJ1-2; 8 bases agree with TRBD1. V dropped 11 bases and J dropped 7; count of bases not matched to a gene: 9. The CDR3 is made up of 12 amino acids. From germline, CDR1 is LNHDA and CDR2 SQIVND (reference sequence). The CDR3 region has the DNA TGTGCCGTAGGGACAGGTTTACGTGGCTACACCTTC. Translation gives CAVGTGLRGYTF.

The chain uses TRBV19 and TRBJ2-1; 10 nucleotides agree with TRBD2. Germline V lookup: CDR1 LNHDA, CDR2 SQIVND (reference sequence). This CDR3 is built from 17 residues. V trimming: 1 base; J trimming: 0 bases; junction bases outside the gene matches: 3. CDR3 sequence: CASSIGTSGSSYNEQFF. For the CDR3, the DNA is TGTGCCAGTAGTATAGGGACTAGCGGAAGCTCCTACAATGAGCAGTTCTTC.

As concerns this clone: The same CDR3 also results from other DNA sequences found in this sample. The chain carries TRBV30 and TRBJ1-2, with D perhaps TRBD1 (5 bases). The CDR3 sequence is 12 residues long. Trimming stripped 2 bases from V and 4 bases from J, with 8 bases between. CDR1 GTSNPN and CDR2 SVGIG come from the germline V gene (reference sequence). The CDR3 DNA reads as TGTGCCTGGAGTAGGGGTGGCTATGGCTACACCTTC. It is translated as CAWSRGGYGYTF.

The CDR3 sequence is CASRLGGYWSSKYSPLHF. The CDR3 nucleotides read TGCGCCAGCAGACTCGGCGGGTATTGGAGCTCAAAATATTCACCCCTCCACTTT. The chain carries TRBV23-1 and TRBJ1-6; D not certain. TRBV23-1 is known as an ORF, though its function is uncertain. The CDR3 is 18 amino acids. The V gene lost 6 bases and the J gene lost 8 bases, with 26 bases spanning the gap.

The rearrangement links TRBV28 to TRBJ2-7; 10 bases agree with TRBD2. The CDR3 covers 16 residues. CDR1 is MDHEN, CDR2 SYDVKM, per germline. The V and J ends lost 5 bases and 7 bases, in that order; junction bases with no gene match: 14. The CDR3 loop is CASSQTGTSAKKEQYF. In DNA form, the CDR3 reads TGTGCCAGCAGTCAAACCGGGACTAGCGCCAAAAAAGAGCAGTACTTC.

The chain recombines TRBV27 with TRBJ1-4, with TRBD1 matching 9 bases. V shed 5 bases and J 4 bases; nucleotides not matched to a gene: 5. CDR1 is MNHEY, CDR2 SMNVEV, per germline (reference sequence). CDR3 length: 15 amino acids. The CDR3 nucleotides read TGTGCCAGCAGTGAGGGACAGGGCCTTAATGAAAAACTGTTTTTT. It specifies CASSEGQGLNEKLFF.

The chain employs TRBV6-5 and TRBJ2-3; no firm D call. The CDR3 extends over 11 amino acids. In germline, CDR1 is MNHEY, CDR2 SVGAGI. V was shortened by 7 bases and J by 7 bases, with 9 bases between the two germline ends. For the CDR3, the DNA is TGTGCCAGCACCGAGTACCATACGCAGTATTTT. It specifies CASTEYHTQYF.

The rearrangement links TRBV30 to TRBJ1-4; D is undetermined. This CDR3 spans 13 amino acids. The germline gives CDR1 GTSNPN, CDR2 SVGIG (reference sequence). The V and J ends lost 5 bases and 8 bases respectively, with 15 bases between them. CDR3 in DNA: TGTGCCTGGCAAAAACGCGGAGGCGAAAAACTGTTTTTT. Translation: CAWQKRGGEKLFF.

The chain employs TRBV7-2 and TRBJ2-3, with 10 bases lining up with TRBD2. Trimming took 2 bases from V and 5 from J; bases not matched to a gene: 7. Germline CDR1 and CDR2: SGHTA and FQGNSA. This CDR3 spans 16 amino acids. CDR3 sequence reads: CASSLTAASGRDTQYF. CDR3 nucleotides: TGTGCCAGCAGCTTAACAGCGGCTAGCGGGAGAGATACGCAGTATTTT. Together with reference TRBV7-2 and TRBJ2-3, the CDR3 gives the full variable domain: GAGVSQSPSNKVTEKGKDVELRCDPISGHTALYWYRQSLGQGLEFLIYFQGNSAPDKSGLPSDRFSAERTGGSVSTLTIQRTQQEDSAVYLCASSLTAASGRDTQYFGPGTRLTVL.

The chain recombines TRBV11-3 with TRBJ2-2, with 7 positions matching TRBD2. CDR3 length: 15 residues. The junction had 4 bases not matched to a gene; V was cut back by 4 bases and J by 2 bases. Germline V gene lookup returns CDR1 SGHNT and CDR2 YENEEA. In nucleotides, the CDR3 is TGTGCCAGCAGCTGGGCGGGGGTAAACACCGGGGAGCTGTTTTTT. This translates into CASSWAGVNTGELFF.

The chain joins TRBV30 to TRBJ1-2; D might be TRBD1 (5 bases). The germline V gene has CDR1 GTSNPN and CDR2 SVGIG (reference sequence). The CDR3 length is 12 residues. V lost 1 base and J lost 12, with 15 bases in between. The CDR3 sequence: CAWSAGGTRDTF. CDR3 nucleotide sequence: TGTGCCTGGAGTGCGGGCGGGACCCGGGACACCTTC. The full variable domain, rest sourced from reference TRBV30 and TRBJ1-2, is SQTIHQWPATLVQPVGSPLSLECTVEGTSNPNLYWYRQAAGRGLQLLFYSVGIGQISSEVPQNLSASRPQDRQFILSSKKLLLSDSGFYLCAWSAGGTRDTFGSGTRLTVV.

This clone was counted a few times. The chain has TRBV28 and TRBJ2-7, with 7 nucleotides matching TRBD1. CDR3 length equals 12 residues. Germline V CDR1 and CDR2: MDHEN, SYDVKM. The V and J ends lost 5 bases and 3 bases, in that order; junction bases with no gene match: 1. CDR3 DNA: TGTGCCAGCAGTAGGACAGGCTACGAGCAGTACTTC. The encoded protein is CASSRTGYEQYF.

Points on this clone: The junction departs from the called germline gene at one end, perhaps through a read error. The chain employs TRBV6-5 and TRBJ1-2, with TRBD1 identical over 10 bases. The CDR3 extends over 12 amino acids. Germline loops: CDR1 MNHEY, CDR2 SVGAGI. The CDR3 DNA is TGTGCCAGCAGTTTCCGACAGGGGGCCCTCCTCTTC. This encodes CASSFRQGALLF.

Concerning this clone itself: The sample has other DNA sequences that encode this CDR3 too. The chain uses TRBV7-9 and TRBJ1-3; D possibly corresponds to TRBD1 (6 bases). The CDR3 is 15 residues long. Germline V CDR1 and CDR2: SEHNR, FQNEAQ (reference sequence). Trimming removed 6 bases at V and 0 bases at J, with 12 bases between. The CDR3, as DNA: TGTGCCAGCAGTTTGGACAGCCTCTCTGGAAACACCATATATTTT. Translating gives CASSLDSLSGNTIYF.

The chain couples TRBV30 to TRBJ2-5; 8 nucleotides align to TRBD2. The CDR3 length is 12 residues. Germline CDR1 and CDR2: GTSNPN and SVGIG (reference sequence). Trimming cost V 4 bases and J 4 bases; bases outside gene matches: 2. The CDR3: CAWNGGGETQYF. The CDR3 nucleotides are TGTGCCTGGAACGGGGGGGGAGAGACCCAGTACTTC. Based on the CDR3 plus reference TRBV30 and TRBJ2-5, the full variable domain is SQTIHQWPATLVQPVGSPLSLECTVEGTSNPNLYWYRQAAGRGLQLLFYSVGIGQISSEVPQNLSASRPQDRQFILSSKKLLLSDSGFYLCAWNGGGETQYFGPGTRLLVL.

V gene TRBV13 combines with J gene TRBJ2-7, with D tentatively TRBD1 (6 bases). From germline, CDR1 is PRHDT and CDR2 FYEKMQ (reference sequence). Trimming left V 2 bases short and J 5 bases short, with 16 bases between. This CDR3 contains 15 residues. The chain's CDR3 is CASSLREQGKDEQYF. The CDR3, as DNA: TGTGCCAGCAGCTTAAGAGAACAGGGCAAGGACGAGCAGTACTTC.

This clone occurred once. The V gene is TRBV6-4, the J gene TRBJ2-2; TRBD1 matches 10 bases. Germline lookup yields CDR1 MRHNA and CDR2 SNTAGT. This CDR3 is built from 15 residues. Trimming removed 6 bases from V and 6 bases from J; junction bases left unmatched: 7. CDR3: CASSSLGQGSGELFF. The CDR3 DNA reads TGTGCCAGCAGCTCATTGGGACAGGGGTCCGGGGAGCTGTTTTTT.

The V call is TRBV7-6, the J call TRBJ2-5, with 16 bases fitting TRBD2. The V and J ends lost 5 bases and 2 bases, in that order; junction bases with no gene match: 5. CDR1 is SGHVS, CDR2 FNYEAQ, per germline. The CDR3 length is 17 residues. The CDR3 loop is CASSLGLAGGNQETQYF. The CDR3 DNA reads TGTGCCAGCAGCCTGGGACTAGCGGGAGGGAATCAAGAGACCCAGTACTTC.

The chain carries TRBV5-5 and TRBJ2-5; TRBD1 is a possible D gene (6 bases). The germline V gene encodes CDR1 SGHKS and CDR2 YYEKEE (reference sequence). V lost 2 bases and J lost 5, with 13 bases in between. The CDR3 is 14 amino acids. This CDR3 is CASSLTGLVETQYF. CDR3 nucleotides: TGTGCCAGCAGCTTAACAGGGTTGGTGGAGACCCAGTACTTC.

The chain employs TRBV29-1 and TRBJ1-5; D might be TRBD1 (5 bases). This CDR3 contains 17 residues. V was clipped by 1 base and J by 0 bases, with 16 bases between them. Germline lookup yields CDR1 SQVTM and CDR2 ANQGSEA. In nucleotides, the CDR3 is TGCAGCGTTGAAGTGGCCAGCCACAGGTATAGCAATCAGCCCCAGCATTTT. Encoded protein: CSVEVASHRYSNQPQHF.